This T cell receptor (beta chain) emerged from a study of CD8 T cells in Susac syndrome. V lost 5 bases and J lost 4, with 6 bases in between. Germline loops: CDR1 MDHEN, CDR2 SYDVKM. The CDR3 has 12 amino acids. The RNA input was roughly 0.45 to 1 ug, and it was reverse transcribed with random hexamers. TCRdb called the immunoSEQ multiplex PCR reads again in MiXCR, with one record for every CDR3 protein. The sample contains some 120,000 distinct CDR3 sequences, about 92% of which appear only once. Treatment-naive patients with stable or active relapsing-remitting disease served as multiple sclerosis controls. Through negative isolation, CD4+ and CD8+ T cells were obtained, while TEMRA cells were enriched using FACS.

This sequence originates from a human donor with multiple sclerosis. The sample taken for sequencing was CD8+ T cells from PBMCs. V is TRBV28 and J is TRBJ1-5, with D uncertain. CDR3 nucleotide sequence: TGTGCCAGCAGTCAAACTAATCAGCCCCAGCATTTT. Protein: CASSQTNQPQHF.